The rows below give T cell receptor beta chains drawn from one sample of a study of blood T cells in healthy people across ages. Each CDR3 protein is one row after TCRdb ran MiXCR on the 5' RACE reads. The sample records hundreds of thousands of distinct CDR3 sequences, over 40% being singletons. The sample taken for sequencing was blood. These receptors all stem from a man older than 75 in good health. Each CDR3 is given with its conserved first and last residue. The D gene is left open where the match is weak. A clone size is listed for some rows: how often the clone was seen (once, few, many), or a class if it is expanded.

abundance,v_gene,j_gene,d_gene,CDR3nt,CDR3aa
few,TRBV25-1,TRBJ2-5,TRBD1,TGTGCCAGCAGTACACAGGGGGCGGGGGAGACCCAGTACTTC,CASSTQGAGETQYF
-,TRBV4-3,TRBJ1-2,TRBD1,TGCGCCAGCAGCCAAGGGTTAGGACAGGGGAACTATGGCTACACCTTC,CASSQGLGQGNYGYTF
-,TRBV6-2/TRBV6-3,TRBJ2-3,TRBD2,TGTGCCAGCAGTTACTCTAGCGGGGGGCCGGTTGACACGCAGTATTTT,CASSYSSGGPVDTQYF
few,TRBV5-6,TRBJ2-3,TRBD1,TGTGCCAGCAGCTCAAGGGGGCCGGATACGCAGTATTTT,CASSSRGPDTQYF
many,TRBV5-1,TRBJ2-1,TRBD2,TGCGCCAGCAGTCGGGAGGGCGCCTTTGAGCAGTTCTTC,CASSREGAFEQFF
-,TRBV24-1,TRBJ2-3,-,TGTGCCACCAGTGACGTTGGACGGTCCGCAGGAACGCAGTATTTT,CATSDVGRSAGTQYF
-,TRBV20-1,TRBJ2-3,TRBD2,TGCAGTGCTAGGACTACTAGCGGATACACAGATACGCAGTATTTT,CSARTTSGYTDTQYF
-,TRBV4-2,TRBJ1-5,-,TGTGCCAGCAGCCAAGATGGGGCTGGACAGCCCCAGCATTTT,CASSQDGAGQPQHF
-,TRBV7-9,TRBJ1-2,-,TGTGCCAGCAGCCCCCAAGCGATCTATGGCTACACCTTC,CASSPQAIYGYTF
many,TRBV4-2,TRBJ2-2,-,TGTGCCAGCAGTGTTCCGCAGATCGACACCGGGGAGCTGTTTTTT,CASSVPQIDTGELFF
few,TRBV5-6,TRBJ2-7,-,TGTGCCAGCAGCCCCACTAGGACAGCTGCCTACGAGCAGTACTTC,CASSPTRTAAYEQYF
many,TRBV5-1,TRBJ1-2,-,TGCGCCAGCAGCTTTGGCTACAGGGACGATGGCTACACCTTC,CASSFGYRDDGYTF
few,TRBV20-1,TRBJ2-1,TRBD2,TGCAGTGCTAGAGATCATAGGACTAGCGGAATCTACAATGAGCAGTTCTTC,CSARDHRTSGIYNEQFF
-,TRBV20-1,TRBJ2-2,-,TGCAGTGCTAGAGAGCTGGTTGGGGAGCTGTTTTTT,CSARELVGELFF